This TCR beta chain was documented in a study of neurological immune-mediated disorders. From the 5' RACE reads, TCRdb called clonotypes with MiXCR, one entry per CDR3 protein. The sample includes roughly 45,000 distinct CDR3 sequences, over 10% of them seen just once. Germline trimming cut 6 bases from V and 2 bases from J; bases unmatched to any gene: 10. Germline V gene lookup returns CDR1 ENHRY and CDR2 SYGVKD. CDR3 size: 17 residues. Study findings and constraints: HTLV-1-associated myelopathy had the most TCR clonal expansion, whereas multiple sclerosis had the least (lower than in healthy controls).

Time point reported: longitudinal time-point 2. This clonotype was found many times. The antigen is undetermined. The sample was PBMCs. This TCR was sampled from a male donor with HTLV-1-associated myelopathy (HAM/TSP). V is TRBV10-3 and J is TRBJ2-3; TRBD2 aligns across 11 bases. CDR3 DNA: TGTGCCATCAGCCCCTCGACTAGCGGGGACCACACAGATACGCAGTATTTT. The encoded protein is CAISPSTSGDHTDTQYF.